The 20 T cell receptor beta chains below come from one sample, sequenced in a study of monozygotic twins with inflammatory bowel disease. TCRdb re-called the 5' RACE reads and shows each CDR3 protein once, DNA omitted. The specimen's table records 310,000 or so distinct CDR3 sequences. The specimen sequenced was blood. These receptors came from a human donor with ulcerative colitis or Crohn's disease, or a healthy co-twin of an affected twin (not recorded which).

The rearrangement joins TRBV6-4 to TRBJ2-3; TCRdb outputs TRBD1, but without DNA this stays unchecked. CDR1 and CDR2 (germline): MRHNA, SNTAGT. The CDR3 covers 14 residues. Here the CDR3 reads CASAFQGGTDTQYF.

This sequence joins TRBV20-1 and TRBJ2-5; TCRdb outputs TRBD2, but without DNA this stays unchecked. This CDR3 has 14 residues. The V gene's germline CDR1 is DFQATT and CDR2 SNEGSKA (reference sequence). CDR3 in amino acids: CSVNTAGGIGTQYF.

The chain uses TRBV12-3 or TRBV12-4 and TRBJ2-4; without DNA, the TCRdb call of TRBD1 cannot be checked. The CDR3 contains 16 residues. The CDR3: CASSNGTTLAKNIQYF.

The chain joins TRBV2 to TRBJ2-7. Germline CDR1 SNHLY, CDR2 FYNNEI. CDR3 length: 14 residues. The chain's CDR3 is CASSERVASYEQYF.

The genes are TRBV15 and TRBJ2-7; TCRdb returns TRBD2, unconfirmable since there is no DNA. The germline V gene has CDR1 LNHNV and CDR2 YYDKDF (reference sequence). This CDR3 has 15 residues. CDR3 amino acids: CATSREGKALDEQYF. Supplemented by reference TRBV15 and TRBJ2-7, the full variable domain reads DAMVIQNPRYQVTQFGKPVTLSCSQTLNHNVMYWYQQKSSQAPKLLFHYYDKDFNNEADTPDNFQSRRPNTSFCFLDIRSPGLGDTAMYLCATSREGKALDEQYFGPGTRLTVT.

CDR3 protein: CASSTTSLFYGYTF. The rearrangement links TRBV7-9 to TRBJ1-2. Germline V CDR1 and CDR2: SEHNR, FQNEAQ (reference sequence). The CDR3 is 14 residues long.

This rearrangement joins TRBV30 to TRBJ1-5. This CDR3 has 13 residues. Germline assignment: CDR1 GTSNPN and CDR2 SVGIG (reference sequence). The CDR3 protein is CAWSAGPNQPQHF.

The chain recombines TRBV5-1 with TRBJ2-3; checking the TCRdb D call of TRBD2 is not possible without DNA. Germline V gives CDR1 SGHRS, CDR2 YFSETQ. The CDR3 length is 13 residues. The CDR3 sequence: CDSGRHLTDTQYF.

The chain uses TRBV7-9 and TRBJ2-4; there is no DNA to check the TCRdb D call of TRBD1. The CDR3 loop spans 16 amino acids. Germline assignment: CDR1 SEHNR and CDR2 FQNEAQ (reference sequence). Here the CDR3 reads CASSFGAILAKNIQYF.

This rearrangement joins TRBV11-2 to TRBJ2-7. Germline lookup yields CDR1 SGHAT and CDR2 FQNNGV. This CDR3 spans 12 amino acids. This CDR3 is CASSLQAGYQYF.

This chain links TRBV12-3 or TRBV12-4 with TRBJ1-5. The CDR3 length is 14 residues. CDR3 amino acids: CASSFLNGNQPQHF.

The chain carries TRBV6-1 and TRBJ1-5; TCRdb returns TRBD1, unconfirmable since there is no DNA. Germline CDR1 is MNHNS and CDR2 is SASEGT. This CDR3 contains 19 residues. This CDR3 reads CASSGRTGGIARGNQPQHF.

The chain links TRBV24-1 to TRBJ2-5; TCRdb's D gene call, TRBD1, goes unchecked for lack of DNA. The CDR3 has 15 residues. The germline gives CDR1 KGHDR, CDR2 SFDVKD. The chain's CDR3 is CATGQPGVFQETQYF.

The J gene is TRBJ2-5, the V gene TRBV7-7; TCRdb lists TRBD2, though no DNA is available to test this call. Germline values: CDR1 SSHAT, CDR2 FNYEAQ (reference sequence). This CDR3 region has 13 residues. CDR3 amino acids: CASTMTSGGDQYF. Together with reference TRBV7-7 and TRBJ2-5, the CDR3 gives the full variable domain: GAGVSQSPRYKVTKRGQDVTLRCDPISSHATLYWYQQALGQGPEFLTYFNYEAQPDKSGLPSDRFSAERPEGSISTLTIQRTEQRDSAMYRCASTMTSGGDQYFGPGTRLLVL.

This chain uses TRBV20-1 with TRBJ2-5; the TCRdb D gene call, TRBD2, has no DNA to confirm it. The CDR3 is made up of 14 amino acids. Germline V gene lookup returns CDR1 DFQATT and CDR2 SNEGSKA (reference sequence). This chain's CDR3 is CSAREKTTRETQYF.

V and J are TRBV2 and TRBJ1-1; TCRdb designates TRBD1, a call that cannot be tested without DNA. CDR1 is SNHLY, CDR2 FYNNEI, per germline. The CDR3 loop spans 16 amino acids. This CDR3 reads CASRDGQGESRSEAFF.

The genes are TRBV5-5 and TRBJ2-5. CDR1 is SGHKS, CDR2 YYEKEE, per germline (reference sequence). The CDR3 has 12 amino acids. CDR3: CASSTSWPTQYF.

The CDR3 sequence is CASSPPPAGTDTQYF. The chain joins TRBV18 to TRBJ2-3; TCRdb designates TRBD2, a call that cannot be tested without DNA. CDR3 size: 15 residues. Germline CDR1 KGHSH, CDR2 LQKENI. The variable domain in full, with the rest retrieved from reference TRBV18 and TRBJ2-3, is NAGVMQNPRHLVRRRGQEARLRCSPMKGHSHVYWYRQLPEEGLKFMVYLQKENIIDESGMPKERFSAEFPKEGPSILRIQQVVRGDSAAYFCASSPPPAGTDTQYFGPGTRLTVL.

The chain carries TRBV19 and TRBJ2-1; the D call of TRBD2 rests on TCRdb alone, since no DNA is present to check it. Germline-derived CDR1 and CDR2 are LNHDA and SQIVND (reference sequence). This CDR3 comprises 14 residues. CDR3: CASINSGRAWEQFF.

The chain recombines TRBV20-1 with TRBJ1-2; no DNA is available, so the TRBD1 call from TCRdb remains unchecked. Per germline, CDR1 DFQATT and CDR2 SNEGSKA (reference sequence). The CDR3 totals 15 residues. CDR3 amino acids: CSARDRGTANYGYTF.